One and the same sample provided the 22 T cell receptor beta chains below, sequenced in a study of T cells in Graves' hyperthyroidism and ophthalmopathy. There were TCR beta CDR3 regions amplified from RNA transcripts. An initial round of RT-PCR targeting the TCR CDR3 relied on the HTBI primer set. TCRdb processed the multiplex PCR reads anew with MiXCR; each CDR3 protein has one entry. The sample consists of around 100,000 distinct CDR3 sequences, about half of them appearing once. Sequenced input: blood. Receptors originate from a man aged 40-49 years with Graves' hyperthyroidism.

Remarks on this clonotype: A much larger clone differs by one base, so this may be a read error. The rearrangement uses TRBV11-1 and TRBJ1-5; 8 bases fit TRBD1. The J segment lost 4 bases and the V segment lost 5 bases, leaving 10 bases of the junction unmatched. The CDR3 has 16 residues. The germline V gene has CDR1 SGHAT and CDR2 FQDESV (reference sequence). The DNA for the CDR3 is TGTGCCAGCAGCCAAGGTAGGACAGGGATAAATCAGCCCCAGCATTTT. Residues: CASSQGRTGINQPQHF.

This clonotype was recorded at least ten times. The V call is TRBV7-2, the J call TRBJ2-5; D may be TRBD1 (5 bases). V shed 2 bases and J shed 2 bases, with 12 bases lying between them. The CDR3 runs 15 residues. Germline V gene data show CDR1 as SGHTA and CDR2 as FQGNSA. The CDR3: CASSLRRDRQETQYF. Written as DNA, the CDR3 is TGTGCCAGCAGCTTAAGGCGAGACAGACAAGAGACCCAGTACTTC.

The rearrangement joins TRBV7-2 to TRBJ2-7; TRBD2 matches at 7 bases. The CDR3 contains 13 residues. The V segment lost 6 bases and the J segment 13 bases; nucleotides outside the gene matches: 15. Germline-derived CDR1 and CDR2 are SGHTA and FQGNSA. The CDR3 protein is CASSYSMGREKYF. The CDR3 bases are TGTGCCAGCAGTTACTCGATGGGGCGGGAGAAATACTTC.

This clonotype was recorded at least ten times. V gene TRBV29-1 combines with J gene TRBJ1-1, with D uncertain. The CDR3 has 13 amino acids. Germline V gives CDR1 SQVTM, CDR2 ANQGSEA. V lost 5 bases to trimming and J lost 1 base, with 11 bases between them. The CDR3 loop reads CSVLTDSNTEAFF. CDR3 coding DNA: TGCAGCGTTTTAACAGACTCGAACACTGAAGCTTTCTTT. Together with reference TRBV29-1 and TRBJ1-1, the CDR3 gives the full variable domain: SAVISQKPSRDICQRGTSLTIQCQVDSQVTMMFWYRQQPGQSLTLIATANQGSEATYESGFVIDKFPISRPNLTFSTLTVSNMSPEDSSIYLCSVLTDSNTEAFFGQGTRLTVV.

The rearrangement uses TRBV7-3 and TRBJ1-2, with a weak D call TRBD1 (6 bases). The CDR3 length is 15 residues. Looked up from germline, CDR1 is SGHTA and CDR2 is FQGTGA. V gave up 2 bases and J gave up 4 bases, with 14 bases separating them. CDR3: CASSLAGGAVYGYTF. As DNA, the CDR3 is TGTGCCAGCAGCTTAGCCGGGGGGGCCGTCTATGGCTACACCTTC.

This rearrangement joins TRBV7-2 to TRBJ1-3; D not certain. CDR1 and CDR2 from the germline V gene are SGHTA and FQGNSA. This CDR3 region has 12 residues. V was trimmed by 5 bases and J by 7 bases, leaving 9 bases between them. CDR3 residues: CASSRFVNTIYF. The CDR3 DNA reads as TGTGCCAGCAGCCGGTTTGTGAACACCATATATTTT.

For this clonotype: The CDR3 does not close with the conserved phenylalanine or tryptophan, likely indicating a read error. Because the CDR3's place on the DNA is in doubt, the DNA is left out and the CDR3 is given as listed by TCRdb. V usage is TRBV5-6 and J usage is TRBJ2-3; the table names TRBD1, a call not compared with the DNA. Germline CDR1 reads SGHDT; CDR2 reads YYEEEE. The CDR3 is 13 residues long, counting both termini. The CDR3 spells CASSLRMGKEGGY.

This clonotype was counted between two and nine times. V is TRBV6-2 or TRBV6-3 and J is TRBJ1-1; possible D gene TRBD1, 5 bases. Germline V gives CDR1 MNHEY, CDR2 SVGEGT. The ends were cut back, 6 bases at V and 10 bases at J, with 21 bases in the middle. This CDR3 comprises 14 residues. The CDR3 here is CASRDSGKQRRAFF. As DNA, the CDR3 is TGTGCCAGCAGAGACTCAGGGAAACAAAGGAGAGCTTTCTTT.

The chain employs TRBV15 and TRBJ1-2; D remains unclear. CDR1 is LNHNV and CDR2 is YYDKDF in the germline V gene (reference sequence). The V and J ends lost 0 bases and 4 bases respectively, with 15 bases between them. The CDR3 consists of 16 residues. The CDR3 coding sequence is TGTGCCACCAGCAGAGATCCGCAGGAAGGTAGCTATGGCTACACCTTC. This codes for CATSRDPQEGSYGYTF.

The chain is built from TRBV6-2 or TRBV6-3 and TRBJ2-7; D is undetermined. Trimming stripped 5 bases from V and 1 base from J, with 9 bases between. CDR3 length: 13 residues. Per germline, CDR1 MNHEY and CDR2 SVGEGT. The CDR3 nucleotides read TGTGCCAGCAGTCCTGGTCATTCCTACGAGCAGTACTTC. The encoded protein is CASSPGHSYEQYF.

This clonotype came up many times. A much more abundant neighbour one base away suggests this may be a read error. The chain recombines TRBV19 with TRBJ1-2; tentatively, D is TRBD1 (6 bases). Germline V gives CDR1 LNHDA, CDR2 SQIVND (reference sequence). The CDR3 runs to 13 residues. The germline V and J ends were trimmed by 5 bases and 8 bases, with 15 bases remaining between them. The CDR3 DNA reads TGTGCCAGTAGTGGCAGGGGACGAGAGGGCTACACCTTC. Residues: CASSGRGREGYTF.

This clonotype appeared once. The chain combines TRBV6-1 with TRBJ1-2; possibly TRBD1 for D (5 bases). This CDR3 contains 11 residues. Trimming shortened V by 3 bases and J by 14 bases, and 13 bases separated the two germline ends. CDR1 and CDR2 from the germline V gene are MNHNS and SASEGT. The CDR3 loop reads CASSEVQGETF. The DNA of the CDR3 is TGTGCCAGCAGTGAGGTGCAGGGAGAGACCTTC.

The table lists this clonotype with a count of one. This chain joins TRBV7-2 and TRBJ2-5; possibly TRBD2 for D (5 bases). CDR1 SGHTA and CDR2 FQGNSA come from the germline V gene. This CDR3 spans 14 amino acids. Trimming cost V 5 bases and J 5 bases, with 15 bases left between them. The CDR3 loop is CASSSGGWEETQYF. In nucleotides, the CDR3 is TGTGCCAGCAGCAGTGGCGGTTGGGAGGAGACCCAGTACTTC.

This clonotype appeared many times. CDR3 bases: TGCGCCAGCAGGGGTACTAGCGGGAGGGGAAACGAGCAGTACTTC. It is translated as CASRGTSGRGNEQYF. The gene calls are TRBV5-1 and TRBJ2-7; 13 bases match TRBD2. The CDR3 loop spans 15 amino acids. Germline CDR1 is SGHRS and CDR2 is YFSETQ. Trimming at V came to 5 bases and at J to 5 bases, leaving 7 bases not matched to a gene.

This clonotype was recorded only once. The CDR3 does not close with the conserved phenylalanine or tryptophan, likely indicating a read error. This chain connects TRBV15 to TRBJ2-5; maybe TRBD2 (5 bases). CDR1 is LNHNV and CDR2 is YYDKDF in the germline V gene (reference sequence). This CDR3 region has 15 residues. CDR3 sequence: CATSRDRGNQETQYS. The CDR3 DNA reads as TGCGCCACCAGCAGAGATCGGGGTAACCAAGAGACCCAGTACTCC.

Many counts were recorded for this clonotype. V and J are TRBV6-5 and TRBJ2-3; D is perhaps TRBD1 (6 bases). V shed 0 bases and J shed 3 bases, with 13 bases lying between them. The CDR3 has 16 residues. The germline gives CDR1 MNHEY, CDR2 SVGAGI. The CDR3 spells CASSYSYQGITDTQYF. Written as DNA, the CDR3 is TGTGCCAGCAGTTACTCGTACCAGGGGATTACAGATACGCAGTATTTT.

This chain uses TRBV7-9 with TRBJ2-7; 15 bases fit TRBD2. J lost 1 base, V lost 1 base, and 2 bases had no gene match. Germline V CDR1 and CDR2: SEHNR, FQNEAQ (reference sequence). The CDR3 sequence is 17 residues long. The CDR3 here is CASSLVGTSGGSYEQYF. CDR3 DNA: TGTGCCAGCAGCTTAGTTGGGACTAGCGGGGGGTCCTACGAGCAGTACTTC.

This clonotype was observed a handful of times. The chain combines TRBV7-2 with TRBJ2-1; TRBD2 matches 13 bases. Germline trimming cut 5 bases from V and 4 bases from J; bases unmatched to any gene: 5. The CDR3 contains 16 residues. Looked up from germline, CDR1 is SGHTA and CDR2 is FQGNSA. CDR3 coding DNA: TGTGCCAGCAGCCTACCGACTAGCGGGGGGTACAATGAGCAGTTCTTC. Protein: CASSLPTSGGYNEQFF.

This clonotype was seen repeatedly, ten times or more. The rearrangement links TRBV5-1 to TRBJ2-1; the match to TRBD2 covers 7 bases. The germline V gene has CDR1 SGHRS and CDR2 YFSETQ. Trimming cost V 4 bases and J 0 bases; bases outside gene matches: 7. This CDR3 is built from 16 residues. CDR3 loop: CASSRSWTSSYNEQFF. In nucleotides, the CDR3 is TGCGCCAGCAGCCGTTCATGGACTAGCTCCTACAATGAGCAGTTCTTC.

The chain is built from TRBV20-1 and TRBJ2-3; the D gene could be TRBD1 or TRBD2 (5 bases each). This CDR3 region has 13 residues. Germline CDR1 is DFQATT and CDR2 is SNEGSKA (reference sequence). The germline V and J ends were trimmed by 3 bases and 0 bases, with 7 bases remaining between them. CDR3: CSARGVSTDTQYF. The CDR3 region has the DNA TGCAGTGCTAGGGGGGTTAGCACAGATACGCAGTATTTT.

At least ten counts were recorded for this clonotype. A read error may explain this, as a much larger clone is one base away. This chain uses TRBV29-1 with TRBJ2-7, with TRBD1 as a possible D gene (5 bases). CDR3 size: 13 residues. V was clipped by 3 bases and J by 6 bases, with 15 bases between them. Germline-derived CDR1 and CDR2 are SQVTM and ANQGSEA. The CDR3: CSVEPGRGREQYF. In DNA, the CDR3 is TGCAGCGTTGAGCCTGGAAGGGGTCGCGAGCAGTACTTC.

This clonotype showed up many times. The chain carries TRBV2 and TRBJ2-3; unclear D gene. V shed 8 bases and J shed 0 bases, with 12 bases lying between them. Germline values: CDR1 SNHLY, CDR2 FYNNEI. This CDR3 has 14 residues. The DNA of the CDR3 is TGTGCCAGCCTTCGCGGACCGAGCACAGATACGCAGTATTTT. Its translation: CASLRGPSTDTQYF.